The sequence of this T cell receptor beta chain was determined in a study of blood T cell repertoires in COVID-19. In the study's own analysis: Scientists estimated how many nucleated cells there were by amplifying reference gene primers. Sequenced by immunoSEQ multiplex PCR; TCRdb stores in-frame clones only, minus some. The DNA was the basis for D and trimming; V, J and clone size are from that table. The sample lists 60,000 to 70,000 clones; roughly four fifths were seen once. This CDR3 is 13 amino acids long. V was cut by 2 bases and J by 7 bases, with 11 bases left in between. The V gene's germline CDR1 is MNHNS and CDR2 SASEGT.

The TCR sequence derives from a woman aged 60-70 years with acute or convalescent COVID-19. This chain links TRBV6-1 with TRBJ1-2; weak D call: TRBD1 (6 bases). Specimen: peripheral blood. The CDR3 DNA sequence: TGTGCCAGCAGTGAACCGGCCAGGGGTGGCTACACCTTC. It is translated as CASSEPARGGYTF.